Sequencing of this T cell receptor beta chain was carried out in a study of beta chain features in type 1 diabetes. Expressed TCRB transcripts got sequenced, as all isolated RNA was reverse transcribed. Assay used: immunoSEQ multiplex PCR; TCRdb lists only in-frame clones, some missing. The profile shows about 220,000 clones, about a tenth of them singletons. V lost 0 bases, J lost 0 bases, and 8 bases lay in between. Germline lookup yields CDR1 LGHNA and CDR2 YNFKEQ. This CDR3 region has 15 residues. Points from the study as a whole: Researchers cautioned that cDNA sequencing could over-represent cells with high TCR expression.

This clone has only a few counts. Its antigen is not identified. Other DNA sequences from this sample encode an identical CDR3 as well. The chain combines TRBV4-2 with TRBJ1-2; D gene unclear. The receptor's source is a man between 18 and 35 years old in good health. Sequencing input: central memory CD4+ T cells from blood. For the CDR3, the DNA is TGTGCCAGCAGCCAAGACGCTGGTACTAACTATGGCTACACCTTC. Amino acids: CASSQDAGTNYGYTF.